This T cell receptor (beta chain) was identified in a study of T cells in Graves' hyperthyroidism and ophthalmopathy. Findings of the study overall: Most thyroid clonotypes expanded above 0.001 were also detected in blood.

The CDR3 regions of TCR beta were amplified from RNA transcripts. Using the HTBI primer set, a first-round RT-PCR was run on the TCR CDR3. MiXCR, applied by TCRdb to the multiplex PCR reads, yields one record per CDR3 protein. The sample lists roughly 250,000 distinct CDR3 sequences; roughly 22% were seen once. This clonotype has a handful of counts. Its specificity is not known. Together with thyroid ultrasound, orbital computed tomography, serum thyroxine and TRAb, clinical symptoms were used for diagnoses. Sequencing was performed on blood. This clonotype was sampled from a man under 40 with Graves' ophthalmopathy.

Here the CDR3 DNA reads TGCGCCAGCAGCCGGGAACAGGGGGCCTCCTATAATTCACCCCTCCACTTT. Its translation is CASSREQGASYNSPLHF. This sequence joins TRBV5-1 and TRBJ1-6, with 9 nucleotides matching TRBD1. V shed 4 bases and J 0 bases; nucleotides not matched to a gene: 5. CDR1 and CDR2 from the germline V gene are SGHRS and YFSETQ. CDR3 length: 17 amino acids.